A selection of T cell receptor beta chains follows, all from one sample in a study of cytomegalovirus exposure and HLA in healthy donors. Repertoires were generated with immunoSEQ multiplex PCR, while TCRdb's copy carries only in-frame clones and drops some. Of 150,000 to 200,000 clones in the sample, 12% were seen once. The source material was PBMCs. The receptors were gathered from a man over 45 in good health and CMV-seropositive. Each CDR3 is given with its conserved first and last residue. The order of the fields is D gene, clone size, J gene, V gene, CDR3 DNA, CDR3 protein. The D gene is left open where the match is weak. Size is omitted from some rows. Given values are once, few, many or a class for expanded clones.

>-|-|TRBJ2-7|TRBV7-2
TGTGCCAGCAGTCTTAATGCCTACGAGCAGTACTTC
CASSLNAYEQYF
>-|-|TRBJ2-2|TRBV9
TGTGCCAGCAGCGTAGGGAGGAAGACCGGGGAGCTGTTTTTT
CASSVGRKTGELFF
>TRBD2|-|TRBJ2-1|TRBV7-2
TGTGCCAGCAGCGACAATCGTGGGGGGGGCAATGAGCAGTTCTTC
CASSDNRGGGNEQFF
>TRBD1|few|TRBJ1-5|TRBV6-6
TGTGCCAGCAGTTATCTCGACAGGGCGGGACAGCCCCAGCATTTT
CASSYLDRAGQPQHF
>TRBD1|-|TRBJ1-4|TRBV11-2
TGTGCCAGCAGCTTAGAAGGAGGGACAGGGTGGGAAAAACTGTTTTTT
CASSLEGGTGWEKLFF
>TRBD1|few|TRBJ2-3|TRBV7-3
TGTGCCAGCAGCTCAGGGACAGCCACAGATACGCAGTATTTT
CASSSGTATDTQYF
>-|few|TRBJ2-3|TRBV4-3
TGCGCCAGCAGCCAAGATCAACAGGGCACAGATACGCAGTATTTT
CASSQDQQGTDTQYF
>TRBD1|-|TRBJ1-1|TRBV7-6
TGTGCCAGCAGCTTAGCTCGAGACAGGGCCCTTTTCTTT
CASSLARDRALFF
>-|-|TRBJ2-3|TRBV7-9
TGTGCCAGCAGCTTAGTTCGGGGAGTCGATACGCAGTATTTT
CASSLVRGVDTQYF
>TRBD2|few|TRBJ2-5|TRBV7-2
TGTGCCAGCAGCTTTAGCGGGCAAGAGACCCAGTACTTC
CASSFSGQETQYF
>TRBD1|-|TRBJ2-3|TRBV28
TGTGCCAGCAGTCCTTACACAGGGGGAAACACAGATACGCAGTATTTT
CASSPYTGGNTDTQYF
>TRBD1|few|TRBJ1-6|TRBV7-2
TGTGCCAGCAGTTTTACCCGGGACAGGAATTCACCCCTCCACTTT
CASSFTRDRNSPLHF
>TRBD2|-|TRBJ2-2|TRBV7-9
TGTGCCACCTCCGGGACTAGCGGTATCAACACCGGGGAGCTGTTTTTT
CATSGTSGINTGELFF